This is a list of T cell receptor beta chains from one sample in a study of PD-1 blockade in classical Hodgkin lymphoma. Sequencing used immunoSEQ multiplex PCR; TCRdb keeps in-frame clones, though not all of them. Of over 25,000 clones detected, 85% to 90% appear once; the ten largest clones hold approximately 6.8%. The sample consisted of CD8+ T cells from blood, taken at baseline. The receptors originated from a human donor with classical Hodgkin lymphoma. Each CDR3 is given with its conserved first and last residue. The D gene is left open where the match is weak. The size entry is marked missing in some rows and otherwise reads once, few, many or a size class.

D gene: TRBD1; J gene: TRBJ1-5; clone size: once; V gene: TRBV9; CDR3 length: 14; CDR3 protein: CASSARDSNQPQHF; CDR3 DNA: TGTGCCAGCAGCGCCCGGGACAGTAATCAGCCCCAGCATTTT
D gene: -; J gene: TRBJ2-7; clone size: few; V gene: TRBV4-1; CDR3 length: 16; CDR3 protein: CASSQVYREFLGEQYF; CDR3 DNA: TGCGCCAGCAGCCAAGTTTACCGGGAGTTCCTCGGCGAGCAGTACTTC
D gene: TRBD2; J gene: TRBJ2-7; clone size: -; V gene: TRBV6-5; CDR3 length: 13; CDR3 protein: CASSLLAGREQYF; CDR3 DNA: TGTGCCAGCAGTTTACTAGCGGGACGCGAGCAGTACTTC
D gene: TRBD2; J gene: TRBJ2-3; clone size: -; V gene: TRBV28; CDR3 length: 22; CDR3 protein: CASSFPAQLAGGRPGHTDTQYF; CDR3 DNA: TGTGCCAGCAGTTTCCCCGCTCAACTAGCGGGGGGACGACCGGGACACACAGATACGCAGTATTTT
D gene: -; J gene: TRBJ1-5; clone size: -; V gene: TRBV28; CDR3 length: 15; CDR3 protein: CASTPRSEDNQPQHF; CDR3 DNA: TGTGCCAGCACCCCGCGGTCAGAGGACAATCAGCCCCAGCATTTT
D gene: -; J gene: TRBJ1-4; clone size: few; V gene: TRBV30; CDR3 length: 13; CDR3 protein: CAWSMDRNEKLFF; CDR3 DNA: TGTGCCTGGAGCATGGACCGCAATGAAAAACTGTTTTTT
D gene: TRBD2; J gene: TRBJ2-7; clone size: -; V gene: TRBV4-1; CDR3 length: 17; CDR3 protein: CASSWGLAGTIVYEQYF; CDR3 DNA: TGCGCCAGCAGCTGGGGACTAGCGGGAACGATCGTTTACGAGCAGTACTTC
D gene: -; J gene: TRBJ1-2; clone size: -; V gene: TRBV28; CDR3 length: 15; CDR3 protein: CASSLSETDPYGYTF; CDR3 DNA: TGTGCCAGCAGTTTATCTGAGACAGACCCCTATGGCTACACCTTC
D gene: -; J gene: TRBJ2-1; clone size: -; V gene: TRBV7-6; CDR3 length: 12; CDR3 protein: CASSARWDEQFF; CDR3 DNA: TGTGCCAGCAGCGCCCGTTGGGATGAGCAGTTCTTC
D gene: TRBD2; J gene: TRBJ2-5; clone size: -; V gene: TRBV14; CDR3 length: 19; CDR3 protein: CASSLGLLAGGHPQETQYF; CDR3 DNA: TGTGCCAGCAGCCTAGGGCTCCTAGCGGGAGGCCATCCTCAAGAGACCCAGTACTTC
D gene: -; J gene: TRBJ2-7; clone size: -; V gene: TRBV5-5; CDR3 length: 15; CDR3 protein: CASSLGVGLGVEQYF; CDR3 DNA: TGTGCCAGCAGCTTGGGAGTAGGGTTAGGGGTCGAGCAGTACTTC
D gene: -; J gene: TRBJ2-1; clone size: -; V gene: TRBV7-9; CDR3 length: 12; CDR3 protein: CASRSSSNEQFF; CDR3 DNA: TGTGCCAGCAGGTCTAGTAGCAATGAGCAGTTCTTC
D gene: TRBD1; J gene: TRBJ2-1; clone size: -; V gene: TRBV27; CDR3 length: 16; CDR3 protein: CASSLPGQGIYNEQFF; CDR3 DNA: TGTGCCAGCAGTTTACCGGGACAGGGGATCTACAATGAGCAGTTCTTC
D gene: TRBD1; J gene: TRBJ1-1; clone size: few; V gene: TRBV2; CDR3 length: 10; CDR3 protein: CATKGQTAFF; CDR3 DNA: TGTGCCACCAAGGGACAGACAGCTTTCTTT
D gene: -; J gene: TRBJ2-7; clone size: -; V gene: TRBV4-1; CDR3 length: 13; CDR3 protein: CASSQAEGNEQYF; CDR3 DNA: TGCGCCAGCAGCCAAGCGGAAGGGAACGAGCAGTACTTC
D gene: -; J gene: TRBJ1-4; clone size: few; V gene: TRBV5-1; CDR3 length: 14; CDR3 protein: CASSWRDTNEKLFF; CDR3 DNA: TGCGCCAGCAGCTGGCGGGACACTAATGAAAAACTGTTTTTT
D gene: -; J gene: TRBJ2-7; clone size: -; V gene: TRBV27; CDR3 length: 14; CDR3 protein: CASSLTGISYEQYF; CDR3 DNA: TGTGCCAGCAGTCTCACAGGGATCTCCTACGAGCAGTACTTC
D gene: TRBD1; J gene: TRBJ2-7; clone size: -; V gene: TRBV6-1; CDR3 length: 14; CDR3 protein: CASSEAGTVYEQYF; CDR3 DNA: TGTGCCAGCAGTGAAGCGGGGACAGTCTACGAGCAGTACTTC
D gene: -; J gene: TRBJ1-3; clone size: once; V gene: TRBV6-1; CDR3 length: 22; CDR3 protein: CASSEAKGVEVLGPRSGNTIYF; CDR3 DNA: TGTGCCAGCAGTGAAGCTAAGGGTGTTGAAGTTTTAGGACCACGGTCTGGAAACACCATATATTTT
D gene: TRBD2; J gene: TRBJ2-1; clone size: -; V gene: TRBV27; CDR3 length: 14; CDR3 protein: CASSLSATSGEQFF; CDR3 DNA: TGTGCCAGCAGTTTATCAGCGACTAGCGGTGAGCAGTTCTTC
D gene: TRBD1; J gene: TRBJ1-2; clone size: -; V gene: TRBV19; CDR3 length: 15; CDR3 protein: CASSRRETGFYGYTF; CDR3 DNA: TGTGCCAGTAGCCGACGTGAGACAGGGTTCTATGGCTACACCTTC
D gene: -; J gene: TRBJ2-7; clone size: -; V gene: TRBV7-2; CDR3 length: 13; CDR3 protein: CASRGTLTYEQYF; CDR3 DNA: TGTGCCAGCAGGGGGACTTTGACCTACGAGCAGTACTTC